A selection of T cell receptor beta chains follows, all from one sample in a study of T-cell memory formation after mild COVID-19. TCRdb reanalysed the 5' RACE reads using MiXCR and keeps one entry per CDR3 protein. The sample shows around 300,000 distinct CDR3 sequences, roughly an eighth of them seen only once. The source material was PBMCs or a T cell subset sorted from them (not recorded which). Receptors originate from a man between 18 and 35 years old who had mild COVID-19 (a few samples of this study predate the infection). Cell type and time point are not known. The CDR3 runs from the conserved cysteine through the conserved F or W. The D gene is left open where the match is weak. The listing skips clone size in some rows; elsewhere it reads once, few, many or a size class.

v_gene,d_gene,abundance,j_gene,CDR3nt,CDR3aa
TRBV6-5,.,few,TRBJ2-7,TGTGCCAGCAGTTACGAGGCAGGAAGGGGCGAGCAGTACTTC,CASSYEAGRGEQYF
TRBV7-2,.,few,TRBJ2-3,TGTGCCAGCAGTTCCGGACTACTCACAGATACGCAGTATTTT,CASSSGLLTDTQYF
TRBV20-1,TRBD2,.,TRBJ2-3,TGCAGAGCGGGGACTAGCGGGGCAGATACGCAGTATTTT,CRAGTSGADTQYF
TRBV7-9,.,many,TRBJ2-7,TGTGCCAGCAGCTTCACGTCCTACGAGCAGTACTTC,CASSFTSYEQYF
TRBV7-9,.,many,TRBJ2-5,TGTGCCAGCAGCAGCAGGACCCTAGGGGAGACCCAGTACTTC,CASSSRTLGETQYF
TRBV6-1,.,few,TRBJ2-1,TGTGCCAGCATAGGGCAGGGATACAATGAGCAGTTCTTC,CASIGQGYNEQFF
TRBV5-1,.,few,TRBJ2-1,TGCGCCAGCAGCTTGGCCCCGCGGGGAGAGCACAATGAGCAGTTCTTC,CASSLAPRGEHNEQFF
TRBV4-1,.,few,TRBJ2-2,TGCGCCAGCAGCCATACTCACGGGGATAGGTGGTCCGGGGAGCTGTTTTTT,CASSHTHGDRWSGELFF
TRBV7-3,TRBD2,few,TRBJ2-1,TGTGCCAGCAGCTCCCCGGGACTAGGTAGGCGGGGGATTCATGAGCAGTTCTTC,CASSSPGLGRRGIHEQFF
TRBV4-1,.,.,TRBJ1-2,TGCGCCAGCAGCCAAGTCGGGCAGGGCTACACCTTC,CASSQVGQGYTF
TRBV18,.,many,TRBJ1-2,TGTGCCAGCTCCCCAAGGCCAGGGGATGGCTACACCTTC,CASSPRPGDGYTF
TRBV4-2,.,few,TRBJ2-7,TGTGCCAGCAGCCTATTCAGGGCTACCTACGAGCAGTACTTC,CASSLFRATYEQYF
TRBV25-1,.,few,TRBJ2-5,TGTGCCAGCAGTGCCCGAGGGTCCGTACAAGAGACCCAGTACTTC,CASSARGSVQETQYF
TRBV18,TRBD1,few,TRBJ1-1,TGTGCCAGCTCACCTTACACCGACGGGACAGTTAGTGAAGCTTTCTTT,CASSPYTDGTVSEAFF
TRBV4-3,.,.,TRBJ2-2,TGCGCCAGCAGCCCTGCTCCGGGACTCCCACAAGCCCCCACCGGGGAGCTGTTTTTT,CASSPAPGLPQAPTGELFF
TRBV5-1,.,many,TRBJ1-2,TGCGCCAGCAGCCTGGACGGGGAGGGCTACACCTTC,CASSLDGEGYTF
TRBV6-6,TRBD1,.,TRBJ2-7,TGTGCCAGCAGTTACTCGATCCCGGGACAGGGGGTCGAGCAGTACTTC,CASSYSIPGQGVEQYF
TRBV14,.,.,TRBJ2-5,TGTGCCAGCAGCCCGTTACAGGGGACTCGGAACCAAGAGACCCAGTACTTC,CASSPLQGTRNQETQYF
TRBV20-1,TRBD1,.,TRBJ1-3,TGCAGTGCTGCACAGGGGGCTTTCTCTGGAAACACCATATATTTT,CSAAQGAFSGNTIYF
TRBV28,TRBD1,.,TRBJ1-6,TGTGCCAGCAGGTGGACAGGGGCCTCACCCCTCCACTTT,CASRWTGASPLHF
TRBV7-2,TRBD1,many,TRBJ2-3,TGTGCCAGCAGCCCAGGACAGGGAGTGGGAGATACGCAGTATTTT,CASSPGQGVGDTQYF
TRBV7-3,.,few,TRBJ1-1,TGTGCCAGCAGCTTGGGAGGGGACGCTGAAGCTTTCTTT,CASSLGGDAEAFF
TRBV4-1,TRBD2,few,TRBJ2-1,TGCGCCAGCAGCCTAAGGCCCGTCATTGCGGGGGGGGTCCATGAGCAGTTCTTC,CASSLRPVIAGGVHEQFF
TRBV24-1,TRBD1,few,TRBJ2-1,TGTGCCACCAGTGATCCCGGGACAGTCAACAATGAGCAGTTCTTC,CATSDPGTVNNEQFF
TRBV4-3,.,.,TRBJ1-1,TGCGCCAGCAGCCCGCGGGACGGCGGGGGGGCTGAAGCTTTCTTT,CASSPRDGGGAEAFF
TRBV25-1,.,many,TRBJ1-1,TGTGCCAGCAGCGAAGGGGTGTCCGTCACTGAAGCTTTCTTT,CASSEGVSVTEAFF
TRBV6-5,.,.,TRBJ1-1,TGTGCCAGCAGTTACTCCCCCGACGGACTGAACACTGAAGCTTTCTTT,CASSYSPDGLNTEAFF
TRBV4-1,TRBD1,.,TRBJ2-7,TGCGCCAGCAGCCAAGGGGGGAACAGGGGGCTCATCGAGCAGTACTTC,CASSQGGNRGLIEQYF
TRBV7-2,TRBD1,few,TRBJ2-4,TGTGCCAGCAGCCGACAGGGAGTAAACATTCAGTACTTC,CASSRQGVNIQYF
TRBV11-2,TRBD1,.,TRBJ1-6,TGTGCCAGCCACCCAGCAGGGGGTAATTCACCCCTCCACTTT,CASHPAGGNSPLHF
TRBV20-1,TRBD1,few,TRBJ1-2,TGCAGTGCTGTCCCGGGACAGGATAACTATGGCTACACCTTC,CSAVPGQDNYGYTF
TRBV7-3,TRBD2,few,TRBJ2-3,TGTGCCAGCAGGTTTAGCGGGGGGACAGATACGCAGTATTTT,CASRFSGGTDTQYF
TRBV6-2/TRBV6-3,.,.,TRBJ2-3,TGTGCCAGCAGTTACTCGATGGTGGAGCGCGGGCGCACAGATACGCAGTATTTT,CASSYSMVERGRTDTQYF
TRBV29-1,.,many,TRBJ2-5,TGCAGCGTTGATAGGGATAGCCAAGAGACCCAGTACTTC,CSVDRDSQETQYF
TRBV5-1,.,.,TRBJ2-3,TGCGCCAGCAGCCCTTATCGACAGGGCGGGGCAGATACGCAGTATTTT,CASSPYRQGGADTQYF
TRBV29-1,TRBD1,once,TRBJ2-5,TGCAGAGCCCGGCGGGACAGGGAGGTACAAGAGACCCAGTACTTC,CRARRDREVQETQYF
TRBV5-1,.,few,TRBJ2-1,TGCGCCTCCCGGTCGAGGGGCCGCGGCTCCTACAATGAGCAGTTCTTC,CASRSRGRGSYNEQFF
TRBV12-3/TRBV12-4,.,.,TRBJ2-2,TGTGCCAGCAGATTGAGCACAAACACCGGGGAGCCGTTTTTT,CASRLSTNTGEPFF
TRBV4-1,.,few,TRBJ2-1,TGCGCCAGCAGCCAAGGAGTGAAGTACAGCTCCTACAATGAGCAGTTCTTC,CASSQGVKYSSYNEQFF
TRBV7-6,TRBD2,.,TRBJ2-5,TGTGCCAGCACCCCACTAGCGGGGGTTCAAGAGACCCAGTACTTC,CASTPLAGVQETQYF
TRBV12-3/TRBV12-4,TRBD1,.,TRBJ1-2,TGTGCCAGCAGTTGGTCTGACAGGGACTATGGCTACACCTTC,CASSWSDRDYGYTF
TRBV7-2,.,few,TRBJ2-1,TGTGCCAGCAGCTTAGACGGGGGCCTACAGGGGAGGGTAAGGTTCTTC,CASSLDGGLQGRVRFF
TRBV7-3,TRBD2,many,TRBJ2-2,TGTGCCAGCAGCTTAGGGGGGGTTAACACCGGGGAGCTGTTTTTT,CASSLGGVNTGELFF